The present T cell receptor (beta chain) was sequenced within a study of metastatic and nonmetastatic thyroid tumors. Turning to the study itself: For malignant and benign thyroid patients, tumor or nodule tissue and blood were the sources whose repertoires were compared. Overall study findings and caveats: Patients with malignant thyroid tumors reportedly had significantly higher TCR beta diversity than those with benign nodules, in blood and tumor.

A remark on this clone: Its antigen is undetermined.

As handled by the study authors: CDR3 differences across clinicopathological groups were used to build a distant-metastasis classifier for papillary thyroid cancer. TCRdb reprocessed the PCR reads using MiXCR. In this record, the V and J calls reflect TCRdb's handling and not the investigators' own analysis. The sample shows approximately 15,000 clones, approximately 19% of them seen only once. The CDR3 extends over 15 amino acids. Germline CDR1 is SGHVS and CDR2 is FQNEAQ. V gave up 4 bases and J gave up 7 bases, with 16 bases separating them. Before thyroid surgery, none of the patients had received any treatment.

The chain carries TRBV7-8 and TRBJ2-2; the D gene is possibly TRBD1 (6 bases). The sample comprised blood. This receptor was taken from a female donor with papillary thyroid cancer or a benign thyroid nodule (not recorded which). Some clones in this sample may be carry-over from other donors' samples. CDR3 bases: TGTGCCAGCAGCTCAGGGGTTTTCGGGATCGGGGAGCTGTTTTTT. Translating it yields CASSSGVFGIGELFF. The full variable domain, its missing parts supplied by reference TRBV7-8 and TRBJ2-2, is GAGVSQSPRYKVAKRGQDVALRCDPISGHVSLFWYQQALGQGPEFLTYFQNEAQLDKSGLPSDRFFAERPEGSVSTLKIQRTQQEDSAVYLCASSSGVFGIGELFFGEGSRLTVL.